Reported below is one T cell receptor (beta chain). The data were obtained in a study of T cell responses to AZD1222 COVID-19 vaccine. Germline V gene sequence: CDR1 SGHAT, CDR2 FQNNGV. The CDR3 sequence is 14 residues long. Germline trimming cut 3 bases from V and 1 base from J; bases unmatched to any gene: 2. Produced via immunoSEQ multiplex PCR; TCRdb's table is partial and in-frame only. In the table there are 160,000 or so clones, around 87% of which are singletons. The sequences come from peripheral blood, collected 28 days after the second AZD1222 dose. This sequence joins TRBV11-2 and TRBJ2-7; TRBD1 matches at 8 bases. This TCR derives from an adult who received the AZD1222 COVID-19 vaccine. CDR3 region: CASSFGDRSYEQYF. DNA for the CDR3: TGTGCCAGCAGCTTCGGGGACAGGTCCTACGAGCAGTACTTC.